Sequencing of this TCR beta chain was carried out in a study of OX40 agonist ivuxolimab in advanced cancers. Overall study: Participants could have had prior anti-PD-1, anti-PD-L1 or anti-CTLA-4 therapy, and approximately 37% had some.

The CDR3 consists of 16 residues. The germline V gene encodes CDR1 MNHNS and CDR2 SASEGT. V dropped 2 bases and J dropped 3; count of bases not matched to a gene: 5. On this clone: Its antigen is not known.

Assay: immunoSEQ multiplex PCR; the TCRdb copy retains only in-frame clones and omits some. Altogether tens of thousands of clones are present, approximately 92% being singletons, with the ten largest covering roughly 1%. Study-wide findings and caveats: Among T cells, CD8+ cells averaged more expanded clones than CD4+ cells. Partly responding patients at 0.1-3.0 mg/kg showed some of the smallest clonal expansion.

The cohort excluded patients with autoimmune disease history or systemic immunosuppression. The TCR comes from an adult with an advanced solid tumor such as melanoma, head and neck, liver or kidney cancer. The sample consisted of CD4+ or CD8+ T cells sorted from blood, taken in a trial of the OX40 agonist ivuxolimab. The rearrangement joins TRBV6-1 to TRBJ2-1; 9 nucleotides align to TRBD2. The DNA for the CDR3 is TGTGCCAGCAGTGAATCGGATAGCGGGAGCTACAATGAGCAGTTCTTC. Protein: CASSESDSGSYNEQFF.